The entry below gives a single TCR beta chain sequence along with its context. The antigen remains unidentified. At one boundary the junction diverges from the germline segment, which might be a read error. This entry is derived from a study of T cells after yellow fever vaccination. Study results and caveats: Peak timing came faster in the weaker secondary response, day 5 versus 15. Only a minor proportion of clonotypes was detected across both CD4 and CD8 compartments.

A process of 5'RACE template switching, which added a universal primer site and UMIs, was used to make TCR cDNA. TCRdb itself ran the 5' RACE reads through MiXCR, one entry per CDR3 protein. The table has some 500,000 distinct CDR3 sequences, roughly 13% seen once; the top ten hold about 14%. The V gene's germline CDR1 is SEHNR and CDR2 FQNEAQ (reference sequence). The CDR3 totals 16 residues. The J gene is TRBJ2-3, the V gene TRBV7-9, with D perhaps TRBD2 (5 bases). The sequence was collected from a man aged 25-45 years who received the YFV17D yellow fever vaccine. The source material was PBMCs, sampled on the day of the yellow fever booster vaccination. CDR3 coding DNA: TGTGCCAGCAACTTAAGGCCCGGACTCAGCACAGATACGCAGTATTTT. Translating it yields CASNLRPGLSTDTQYF.